This entry is about one T cell receptor (beta chain). The antigen remains unidentified. The entry originates in a study of CD8 T cells in ankylosing spondylitis. Notes on the study in general: Characteristic of ankylosing spondylitis blood, it appeared, was a TCR beta motif comprising several highly homologous variants.

TCRdb passed the 5' RACE reads through MiXCR, listing each CDR3 protein once. Of a few hundred thousand distinct CDR3 sequences listed, under 25% are singletons. The CDR3 runs to 16 residues. The V end was cut by 3 bases, the J end by 2 bases, with 14 bases between. Germline CDR1 is KGHSH and CDR2 is LQKENI. The gene calls are TRBV18 and TRBJ1-5; D not certain. The TCR originated in a male donor with ankylosing spondylitis. Sequenced input: blood, either unsorted or a sorted T cell fraction (not recorded which). CDR3 amino acids: CASSPMASDGNQPQHF. Here the CDR3 DNA reads TGTGCCAGCTCACCTATGGCTTCGGACGGCAATCAGCCCCAGCATTTT.